The sequence of this T cell receptor (beta chain) was determined in a study of CD8 T cells in ankylosing spondylitis. Points from the study as a whole: A TCR beta motif of fewer than ten highly homologous variants seemed to mark ankylosing spondylitis blood. Those disease-linked clones were CD8+; they were also relatively rare in peripheral blood. Earlier authors reported some of these motif variants in reactive arthritis synovial fluid and blood. Reportedly, significant enrichment of disease-linked clones occurred in matched ankylosing spondylitis synovial fluid.

Libraries for TCR beta were made by quantitative 5'-RACE with molecular barcodes. TCRdb passed the 5' RACE reads through MiXCR, listing each CDR3 protein once. Here the sample spans roughly 700,000 distinct CDR3 sequences, 15% to 20% being singletons. Trimming took 8 bases from V and 0 from J, leaving 12 bases between them. The CDR3 covers 14 residues. In germline, CDR1 is SEHNR, CDR2 FQNEAQ (reference sequence). Concerning this clonotype: Its antigen remains unidentified.

The material sequenced was blood, either unsorted or a sorted T cell fraction (not recorded which). This rearrangement joins TRBV7-9 to TRBJ2-3; D is possibly TRBD2 (6 bases). This TCR was sampled from a male donor with ankylosing spondylitis. CDR3 in amino acids: CASWRGVSTDTQYF. The DNA of the CDR3 is TGTGCCAGCTGGCGGGGAGTAAGCACAGATACGCAGTATTTT.